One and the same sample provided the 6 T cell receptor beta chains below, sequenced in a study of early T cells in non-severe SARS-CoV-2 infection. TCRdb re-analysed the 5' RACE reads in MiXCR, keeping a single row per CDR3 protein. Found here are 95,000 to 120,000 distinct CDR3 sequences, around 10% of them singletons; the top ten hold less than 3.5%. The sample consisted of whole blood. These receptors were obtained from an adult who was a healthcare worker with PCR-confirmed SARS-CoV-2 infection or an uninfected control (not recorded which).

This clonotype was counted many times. CDR3 sequence: CASSLAGDHYNEQFF. The CDR3 DNA reads as TGTGCCAGCAGTCTAGCGGGGGACCATTACAATGAGCAGTTCTTC. The chain carries TRBV7-3 and TRBJ2-1; 10 nucleotides match TRBD2. The CDR3 contains 15 residues. CDR1 is SGHTA and CDR2 is FQGTGA in the germline V gene. After removal of 6 bases from V and 4 bases from J, the junction contained 6 bases not matched to a gene.

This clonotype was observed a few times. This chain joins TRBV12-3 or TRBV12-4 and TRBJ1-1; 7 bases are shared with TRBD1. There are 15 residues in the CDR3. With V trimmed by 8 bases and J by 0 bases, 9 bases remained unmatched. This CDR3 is CASGRPGQMNTEAFF. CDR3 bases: TGTGCCAGCGGTCGACCGGGACAGATGAACACTGAAGCTTTCTTT.

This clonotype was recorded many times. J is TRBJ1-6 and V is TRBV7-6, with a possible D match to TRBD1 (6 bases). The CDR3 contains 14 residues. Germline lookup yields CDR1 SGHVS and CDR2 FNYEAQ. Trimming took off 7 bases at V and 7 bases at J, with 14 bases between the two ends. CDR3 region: CASTPGHFNSPLHF. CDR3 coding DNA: TGTGCCAGCACCCCGGGACACTTCAATTCACCCCTCCACTTT.

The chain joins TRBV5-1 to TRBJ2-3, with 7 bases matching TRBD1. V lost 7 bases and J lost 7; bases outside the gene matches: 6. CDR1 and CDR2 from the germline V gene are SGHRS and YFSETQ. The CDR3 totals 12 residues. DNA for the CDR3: TGCGCCAGCTCCCAACAGGGGAATACGCAGTATTTT. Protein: CASSQQGNTQYF.

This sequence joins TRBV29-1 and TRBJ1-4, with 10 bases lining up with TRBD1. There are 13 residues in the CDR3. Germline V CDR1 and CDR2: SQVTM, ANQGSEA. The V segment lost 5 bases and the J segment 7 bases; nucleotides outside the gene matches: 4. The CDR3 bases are TGCAGCGTTAGGGACAGGGGAGGTGAAAAACTGTTTTTT. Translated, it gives CSVRDRGGEKLFF.

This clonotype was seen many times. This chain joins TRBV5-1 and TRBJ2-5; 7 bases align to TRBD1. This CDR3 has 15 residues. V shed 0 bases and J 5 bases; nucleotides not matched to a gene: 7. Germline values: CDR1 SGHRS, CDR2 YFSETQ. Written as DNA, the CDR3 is TGCGCCAGCAGCTTGGGTACAGGGGTTGGGGAGACCCAGTACTTC. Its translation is CASSLGTGVGETQYF.